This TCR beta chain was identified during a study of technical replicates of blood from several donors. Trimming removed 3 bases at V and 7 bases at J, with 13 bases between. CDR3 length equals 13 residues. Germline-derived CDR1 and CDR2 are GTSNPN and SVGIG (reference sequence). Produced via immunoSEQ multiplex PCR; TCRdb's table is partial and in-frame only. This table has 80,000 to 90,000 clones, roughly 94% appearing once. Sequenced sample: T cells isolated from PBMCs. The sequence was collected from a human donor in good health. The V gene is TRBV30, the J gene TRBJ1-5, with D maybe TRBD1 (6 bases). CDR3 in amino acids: CAWSLTRGQPQHF. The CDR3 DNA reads TGTGCCTGGAGCCTGACCAGGGGCCAGCCCCAGCATTTT.